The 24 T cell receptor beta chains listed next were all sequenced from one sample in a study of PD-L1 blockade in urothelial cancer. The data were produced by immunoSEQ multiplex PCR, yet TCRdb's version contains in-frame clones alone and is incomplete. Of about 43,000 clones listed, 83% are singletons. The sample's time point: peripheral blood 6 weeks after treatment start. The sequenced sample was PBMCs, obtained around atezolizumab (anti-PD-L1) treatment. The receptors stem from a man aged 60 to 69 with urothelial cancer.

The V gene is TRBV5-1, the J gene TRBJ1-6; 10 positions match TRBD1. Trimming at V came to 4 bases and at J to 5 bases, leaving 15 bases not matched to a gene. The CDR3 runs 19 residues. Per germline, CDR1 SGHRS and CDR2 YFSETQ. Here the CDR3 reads CASSTTGTGVVADNSPLHF. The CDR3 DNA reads TGCGCCAGCAGCACCACCGGGACAGGGGTGGTGGCGGATAATTCACCCCTCCACTTT.

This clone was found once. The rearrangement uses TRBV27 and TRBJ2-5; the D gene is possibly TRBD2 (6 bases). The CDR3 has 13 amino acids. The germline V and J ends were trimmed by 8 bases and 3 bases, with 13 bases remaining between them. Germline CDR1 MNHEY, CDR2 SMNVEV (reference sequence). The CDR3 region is CASSMGGEETQYF. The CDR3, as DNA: TGTGCCAGCTCAATGGGGGGAGAAGAGACCCAGTACTTC.

CDR3: CASSGWTGNNEQFF. The CDR3 region has the DNA TGCGCCAGCAGCGGGTGGACTGGAAACAATGAGCAGTTCTTC. The J gene is TRBJ2-1, the V gene TRBV4-1; the D gene is possibly TRBD2 (5 bases). V dropped 5 bases and J dropped 5 bases, with 13 bases sitting between them. The CDR3 spans 14 residues. The germline V gene has CDR1 MGHRA and CDR2 YSYEKL.

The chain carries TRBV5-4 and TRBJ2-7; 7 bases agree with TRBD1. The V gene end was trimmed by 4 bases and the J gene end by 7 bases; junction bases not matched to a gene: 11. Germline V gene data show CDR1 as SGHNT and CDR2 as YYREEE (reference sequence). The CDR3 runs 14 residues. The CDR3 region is CASSPRAQGVEQYF. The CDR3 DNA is TGTGCCAGCAGCCCACGCGCCCAGGGGGTTGAGCAGTACTTC.

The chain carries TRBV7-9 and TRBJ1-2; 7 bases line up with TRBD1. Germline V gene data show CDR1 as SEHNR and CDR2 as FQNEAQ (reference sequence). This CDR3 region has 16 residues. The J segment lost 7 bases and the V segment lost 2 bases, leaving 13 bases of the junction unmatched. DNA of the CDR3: TGTGCCAGCAGCTTAATGGGGACAGCCGTCTCGACTGGCTACACCTTC. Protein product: CASSLMGTAVSTGYTF.

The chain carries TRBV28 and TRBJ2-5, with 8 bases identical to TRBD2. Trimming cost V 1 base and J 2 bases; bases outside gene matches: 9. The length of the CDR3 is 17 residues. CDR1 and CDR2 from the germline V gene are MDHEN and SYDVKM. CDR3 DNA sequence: TGTGCCAGCAGTTTATTGGGGGCGGGGGGCCATCAAGAGACCCAGTACTTC. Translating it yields CASSLLGAGGHQETQYF.

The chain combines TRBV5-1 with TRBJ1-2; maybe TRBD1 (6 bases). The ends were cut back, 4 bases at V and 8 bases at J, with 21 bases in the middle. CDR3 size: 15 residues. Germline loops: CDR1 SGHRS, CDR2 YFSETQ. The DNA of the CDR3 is TGCGCCAGCAGCGCAACCGCGACAGGAGGTGAAGGCTACACCTTC. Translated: CASSATATGGEGYTF.

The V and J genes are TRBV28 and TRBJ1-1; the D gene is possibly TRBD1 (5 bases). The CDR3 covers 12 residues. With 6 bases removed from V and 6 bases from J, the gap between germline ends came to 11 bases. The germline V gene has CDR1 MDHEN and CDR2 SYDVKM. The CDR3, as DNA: TGTGCCAGCAGCCTCGGAGGGGCTGAAGCTTTCTTT. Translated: CASSLGGAEAFF. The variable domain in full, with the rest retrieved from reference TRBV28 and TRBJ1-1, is DVKVTQSSRYLVKRTGEKVFLECVQDMDHENMFWYRQDPGLGLRLIYFSYDVKMKEKGDIPEGYSVSREKKERFSLILESASTNQTSMYLCASSLGGAEAFFGQGTRLTVV.

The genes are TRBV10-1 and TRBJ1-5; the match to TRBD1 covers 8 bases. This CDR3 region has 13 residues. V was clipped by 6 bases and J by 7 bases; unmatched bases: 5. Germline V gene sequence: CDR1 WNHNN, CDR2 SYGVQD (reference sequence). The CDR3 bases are TGCGCCAGCAGGACAGGGGATGGCCAGCCCCAGCATTTT. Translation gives CASRTGDGQPQHF.

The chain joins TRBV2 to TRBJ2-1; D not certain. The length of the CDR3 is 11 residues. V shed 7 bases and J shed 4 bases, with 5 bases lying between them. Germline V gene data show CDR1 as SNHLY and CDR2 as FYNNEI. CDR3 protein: CASKAYNEQFF. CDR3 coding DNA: TGTGCCAGCAAAGCTTACAATGAGCAGTTCTTC.

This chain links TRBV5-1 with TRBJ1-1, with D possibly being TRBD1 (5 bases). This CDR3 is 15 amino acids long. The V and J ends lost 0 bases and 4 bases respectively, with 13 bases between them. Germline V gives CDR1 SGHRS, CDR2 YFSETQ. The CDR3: CASSLVPGMRTEAFF. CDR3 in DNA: TGCGCCAGCAGCTTGGTCCCAGGGATGCGCACTGAAGCTTTCTTT. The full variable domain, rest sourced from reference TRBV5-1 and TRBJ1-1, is KAGVTQTPRYLIKTRGQQVTLSCSPISGHRSVSWYQQTPGQGLQFLFEYFSETQRNKGNFPGRFSGRQFSNSRSEMNVSTLELGDSALYLCASSLVPGMRTEAFFGQGTRLTVV.

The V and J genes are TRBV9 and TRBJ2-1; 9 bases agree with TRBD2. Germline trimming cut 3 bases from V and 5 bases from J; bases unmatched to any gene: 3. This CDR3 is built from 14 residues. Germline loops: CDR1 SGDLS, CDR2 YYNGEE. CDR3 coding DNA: TGTGCCAGCAGCGGGGTAGCGGGGGACAATGAGCAGTTCTTC. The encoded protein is CASSGVAGDNEQFF.

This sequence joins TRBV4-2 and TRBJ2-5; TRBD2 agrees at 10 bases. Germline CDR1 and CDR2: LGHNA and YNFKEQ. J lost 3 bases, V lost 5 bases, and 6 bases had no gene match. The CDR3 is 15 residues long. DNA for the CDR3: TGTGCCAGCAGCATCAGCGGGGGGGCCGAAGAGACCCAGTACTTC. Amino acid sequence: CASSISGGAEETQYF.

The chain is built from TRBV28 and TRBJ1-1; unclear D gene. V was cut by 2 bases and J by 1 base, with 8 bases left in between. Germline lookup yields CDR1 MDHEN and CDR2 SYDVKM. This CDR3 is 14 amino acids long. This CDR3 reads CASSLKSWNTEAFF. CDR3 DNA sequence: TGTGCCAGCAGTTTAAAATCCTGGAACACTGAAGCTTTCTTT.

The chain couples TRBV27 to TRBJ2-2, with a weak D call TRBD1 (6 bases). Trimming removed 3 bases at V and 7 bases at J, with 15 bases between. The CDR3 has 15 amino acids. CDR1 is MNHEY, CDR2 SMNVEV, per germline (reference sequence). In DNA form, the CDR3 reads TGTGCCAGCAGTTTCTCTTACAGGGATATCGGGGAGCTGTTTTTT. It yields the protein CASSFSYRDIGELFF.

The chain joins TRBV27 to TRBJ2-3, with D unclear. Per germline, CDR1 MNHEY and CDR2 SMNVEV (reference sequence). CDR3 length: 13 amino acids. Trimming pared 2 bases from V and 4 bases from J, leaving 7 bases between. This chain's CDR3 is CASSLQVSDTQYF. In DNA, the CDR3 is TGTGCCAGCAGTTTACAGGTCTCAGATACGCAGTATTTT.

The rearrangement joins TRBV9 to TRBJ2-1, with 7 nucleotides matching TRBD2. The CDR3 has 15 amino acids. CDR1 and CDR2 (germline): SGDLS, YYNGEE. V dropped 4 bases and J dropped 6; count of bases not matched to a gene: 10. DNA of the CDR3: TGTGCCAGCAGCCCGACTTTGGGGGGGGGCAATGAGCAGTTCTTC. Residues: CASSPTLGGGNEQFF.

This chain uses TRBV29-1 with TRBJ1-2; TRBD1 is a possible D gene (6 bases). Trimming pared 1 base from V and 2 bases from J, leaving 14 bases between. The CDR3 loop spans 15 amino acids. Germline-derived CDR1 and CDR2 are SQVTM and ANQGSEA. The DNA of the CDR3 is TGCAGCGTTGAAGTTCCGGACAGTAGGAACTATGGCTACACCTTC. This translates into CSVEVPDSRNYGYTF.

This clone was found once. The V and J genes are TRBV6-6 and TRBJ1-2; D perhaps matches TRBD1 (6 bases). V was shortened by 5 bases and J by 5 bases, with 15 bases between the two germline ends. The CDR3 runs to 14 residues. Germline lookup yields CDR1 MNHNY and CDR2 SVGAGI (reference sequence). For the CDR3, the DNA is TGTGCCAGCAGTGACCACAGGGATTGGTATGGCTACACCTTC. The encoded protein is CASSDHRDWYGYTF.

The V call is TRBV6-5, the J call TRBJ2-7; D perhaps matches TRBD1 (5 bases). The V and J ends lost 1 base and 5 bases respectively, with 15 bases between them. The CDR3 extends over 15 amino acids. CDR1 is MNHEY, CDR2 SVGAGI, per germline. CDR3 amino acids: CASSYYQGAIDEQYF. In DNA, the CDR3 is TGTGCCAGCAGTTACTACCAGGGTGCTATCGACGAGCAGTACTTC.

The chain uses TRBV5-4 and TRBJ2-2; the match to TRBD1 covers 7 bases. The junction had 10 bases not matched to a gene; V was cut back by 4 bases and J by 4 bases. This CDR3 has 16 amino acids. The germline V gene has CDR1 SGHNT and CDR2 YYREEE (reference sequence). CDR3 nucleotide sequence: TGTGCCAGCAGCGGAATAGGGGGCTCGGGCACCGGGGAGCTGTTTTTT. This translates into CASSGIGGSGTGELFF.

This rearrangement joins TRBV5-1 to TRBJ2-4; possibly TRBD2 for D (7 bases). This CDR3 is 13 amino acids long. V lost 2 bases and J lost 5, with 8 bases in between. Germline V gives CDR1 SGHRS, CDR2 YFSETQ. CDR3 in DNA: TGCGCCAGCAGCTTAGGGGGGGAAAACATTCAGTACTTC. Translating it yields CASSLGGENIQYF. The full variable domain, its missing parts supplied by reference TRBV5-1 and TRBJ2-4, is KAGVTQTPRYLIKTRGQQVTLSCSPISGHRSVSWYQQTPGQGLQFLFEYFSETQRNKGNFPGRFSGRQFSNSRSEMNVSTLELGDSALYLCASSLGGENIQYFGAGTRLSVL.

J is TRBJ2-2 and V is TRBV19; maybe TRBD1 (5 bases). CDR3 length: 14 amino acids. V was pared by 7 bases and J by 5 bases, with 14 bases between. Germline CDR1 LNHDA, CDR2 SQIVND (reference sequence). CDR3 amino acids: CASNSWGPTGELFF. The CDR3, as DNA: TGTGCCAGTAACTCATGGGGCCCAACCGGGGAGCTGTTTTTT.

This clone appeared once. In DNA form, the CDR3 reads TGTGCCAGCAGCTTAGAGAGGGACAGTGAAGCTTTCTTT. Its translation is CASSLERDSEAFF. The genes are TRBV7-2 and TRBJ1-1; 7 bases align to TRBD1. Germline CDR1 and CDR2: SGHTA and FQGNSA. The CDR3 consists of 13 residues. Trimming at V came to 1 base and at J to 7 bases, leaving 3 bases not matched to a gene.